The 9 T cell receptor beta chains below were found in one sample sequenced in a study of blood T cell repertoires in COVID-19. Sequenced by immunoSEQ multiplex PCR; TCRdb stores in-frame clones only, minus some. The sample includes approximately 310,000 clones, around 87% of them seen just once. Specimen: peripheral blood. These receptors were taken from a woman between 45 and 65 years old who had recovered from COVID-19.

This clone was seen a few times. The gene calls are TRBV9 and TRBJ1-2; 8 bases align to TRBD1. The CDR3 is 13 residues long. The J segment lost 6 bases and the V segment lost 0 bases, leaving 1 base of the junction unmatched. Per the germline V gene, CDR1 is SGDLS and CDR2 is YYNGEE. CDR3 sequence reads: CASSVGQGHGYTF. CDR3 nucleotide sequence: TGTGCCAGCAGCGTAGGACAGGGGCATGGCTACACCTTC.

V usage is TRBV7-8 and J usage is TRBJ2-5; D might be TRBD2 (6 bases). V lost 6 bases to trimming and J lost 3 bases, with 17 bases between them. Per germline, CDR1 SGHVS and CDR2 FQNEAQ. The CDR3 covers 15 residues. The CDR3 loop is CASSFTPRREETQYF. CDR3 bases: TGTGCCAGCAGTTTTACCCCCAGGAGGGAAGAGACCCAGTACTTC.

The chain links TRBV29-1 to TRBJ2-1; TRBD1 aligns across 7 bases. This CDR3 contains 14 residues. The germline CDR1 and CDR2 sequences are SQVTM and ANQGSEA. Trimming took 3 bases from V and 6 from J; bases not matched to a gene: 8. The CDR3 protein is CSVENLPGGNEQFF. CDR3 in DNA: TGCAGCGTTGAGAATCTGCCAGGGGGCAATGAGCAGTTCTTC.

The rearrangement links TRBV6-5 to TRBJ1-5; 11 bases line up with TRBD1. V lost 8 bases to trimming and J lost 6 bases; unmatched junction nucleotides: 9. CDR1 is MNHEY, CDR2 SVGAGI, per germline. CDR3 size: 15 residues. Written as DNA, the CDR3 is TGTGCCAGCTCCCAACGAGGGACAGGGGGTCAGCCCCAGCATTTT. Protein product: CASSQRGTGGQPQHF.

The chain couples TRBV2 to TRBJ2-7; 12 bases agree with TRBD1. The junction had 6 bases not matched to a gene; V was cut back by 2 bases and J by 7 bases. The CDR3 loop spans 15 amino acids. Germline V gene sequence: CDR1 SNHLY, CDR2 FYNNEI. CDR3 amino acids: CASSEQGQGAEEQYF. CDR3 bases: TGTGCCAGCAGTGAACAGGGACAGGGGGCAGAAGAGCAGTACTTC. Combining the CDR3 with reference TRBV2 and TRBJ2-7 gives the whole variable domain EPEVTQTPSHQVTQMGQEVILRCVPISNHLYFYWYRQILGQKVEFLVSFYNNEISEKSEIFDDQFSVERPDGSNFTLKIRSTKLEDSAMYFCASSEQGQGAEEQYFGPGTRLTVT.

The V call is TRBV11-3, the J call TRBJ1-5; unclear D gene. Germline CDR1 and CDR2: SGHNT and YENEEA. V gave up 5 bases and J gave up 0 bases, with 26 bases separating them. CDR3 length equals 20 residues. Here the CDR3 reads CASSARRAHDLRLSNQPQHF. In DNA form, the CDR3 reads TGTGCCAGCAGCGCTCGGCGGGCTCACGATCTTAGGCTTAGCAATCAGCCCCAGCATTTT.

This chain uses TRBV18 with TRBJ1-1; no reliable D call. Germline assignment: CDR1 KGHSH and CDR2 LQKENI. The CDR3 is 13 amino acids. V was clipped by 2 bases and J by 6 bases, with 10 bases between them. CDR3 coding DNA: TGTGCCAGCTCACCAGGAGGGTCTGCTGAAGCTTTCTTT. Translated: CASSPGGSAEAFF.

V and J are TRBV7-2 and TRBJ2-2, with 7 bases identical to TRBD1. V lost 0 bases to trimming and J lost 7 bases; unmatched junction nucleotides: 2. The V gene's germline CDR1 is SGHTA and CDR2 FQGNSA. The CDR3 length is 14 residues. In nucleotides, the CDR3 is TGTGCCAGCAGCTTAGCGCCAGGGGGCGGGGAGCTGTTTTTT. It codes for CASSLAPGGGELFF.

This rearrangement joins TRBV15 to TRBJ1-4; D gene ambiguous. In germline, CDR1 is LNHNV, CDR2 YYDKDF (reference sequence). CDR3 length equals 17 residues. The V end lost 4 bases, the J end lost 4 bases, and 19 bases lay between the germline ends. CDR3 DNA sequence: TGTGCCACCAGCATTCTCTCCGGGGAGTTTGATAATGAAAAACTGTTTTTT. Amino acid sequence: CATSILSGEFDNEKLFF.